Listed below are T cell receptor beta chains from one sample, sequenced in a study of CD8 T cells in Susac syndrome. TCRdb independently ran MiXCR on the immunoSEQ multiplex PCR reads; one entry per CDR3 protein. The sample records approximately 68,000 distinct CDR3 sequences, about 94% being singletons. Specimen: CD8+ T cells from PBMCs. The receptors come from a human donor with multiple sclerosis. The CDR3 runs from the conserved cysteine through the conserved F or W. Fields, in order: V gene, J gene, D gene, CDR3 DNA, CDR3 protein. D genes are given only for firm matches.

v_gene: TRBV7-9; j_gene: TRBJ1-6; d_gene: TRBD1; CDR3nt: TGTGCCAGCAGCCCCAGCGGACAGGTGGATTCACCCCTCCACTTT; CDR3aa: CASSPSGQVDSPLHF
v_gene: TRBV7-9; j_gene: TRBJ2-1; d_gene: .; CDR3nt: TGTGCCAGCAGCTTGCCTGGCCCCTACAATGAGCAGTTCTTC; CDR3aa: CASSLPGPYNEQFF
v_gene: TRBV6-5; j_gene: TRBJ2-6; d_gene: .; CDR3nt: TGTGCCACCACTTATAATGGCCTAAGCTCTGGGGCCAACGTCCTGACTTTC; CDR3aa: CATTYNGLSSGANVLTF
v_gene: TRBV9; j_gene: TRBJ2-3; d_gene: TRBD2; CDR3nt: TGTGCCAGCAACCAGGCGGGGGTGGACACAGATACGCAGTATTTT; CDR3aa: CASNQAGVDTDTQYF
v_gene: TRBV11-2; j_gene: TRBJ2-1; d_gene: TRBD2; CDR3nt: TGTGCCAGCAGCTTAGTACCTCCGGGACTAGCGGGAATATCGGCCTACAATGAGCAGTTCTTC; CDR3aa: CASSLVPPGLAGISAYNEQFF
v_gene: TRBV27; j_gene: TRBJ1-5; d_gene: TRBD1; CDR3nt: TGTGCCAGCAGTCACAGGGCAGGGGGACGGCAGCCCCAGCATTTT; CDR3aa: CASSHRAGGRQPQHF
v_gene: TRBV3-1; j_gene: TRBJ2-5; d_gene: TRBD2; CDR3nt: TGTGCCAGCAGCCAAGTAGGGACTAGCGTTTCCCAGTACTTC; CDR3aa: CASSQVGTSVSQYF
v_gene: TRBV5-4; j_gene: TRBJ2-1; d_gene: .; CDR3nt: TGTGCCAGCAGCTTGGGTCGGGGGTACCACAATGAGCAGTTCTTC; CDR3aa: CASSLGRGYHNEQFF
v_gene: TRBV10-3; j_gene: TRBJ1-1; d_gene: .; CDR3nt: TGTGCCATCAGTGAGGAGGAGAGCATGAACACTGAAGCTTTCTTT; CDR3aa: CAISEEESMNTEAFF
v_gene: TRBV7-2; j_gene: TRBJ2-3; d_gene: TRBD2; CDR3nt: TGTGCCAGCAGCTTAGGCGGGGGGGCTGGAGATACGCAGTATTTT; CDR3aa: CASSLGGGAGDTQYF
v_gene: TRBV7-6; j_gene: TRBJ2-3; d_gene: TRBD2; CDR3nt: TGTGCCAGCAGCTTAGCCCTAGCGGATCCTTCACCTGATAGCACAGATACGCAGTATTTT; CDR3aa: CASSLALADPSPDSTDTQYF
v_gene: TRBV7-6; j_gene: TRBJ2-6; d_gene: .; CDR3nt: TGTGCCAGCAGCAAAGAAGACTCGTATTCGACTGGGGCCAACGTCCTGACTTTC; CDR3aa: CASSKEDSYSTGANVLTF
v_gene: TRBV7-6; j_gene: TRBJ2-1; d_gene: TRBD2; CDR3nt: TGTGCCAGCAGCTTCACTAGCGGGGGCTACAATGAGCAGTTCTTC; CDR3aa: CASSFTSGGYNEQFF
v_gene: TRBV4-1; j_gene: TRBJ2-7; d_gene: .; CDR3nt: TGCGCCAGCAGCCAAACCCTCAGGGTGGAATACGAGCAGTACTTC; CDR3aa: CASSQTLRVEYEQYF
v_gene: TRBV5-6; j_gene: TRBJ1-6; d_gene: .; CDR3nt: TGTGCCAGCAGGTTCCGGGGGAGCTCCTATAATTCACCCCTCCACTTT; CDR3aa: CASRFRGSSYNSPLHF
v_gene: TRBV27; j_gene: TRBJ1-3; d_gene: .; CDR3nt: TGTGCCAGCAGAGGGGACCCCAGCTCTGGAAACACCATATATTTT; CDR3aa: CASRGDPSSGNTIYF
v_gene: TRBV6-5; j_gene: TRBJ2-1; d_gene: TRBD2; CDR3nt: TGTGCCAGCAGCTATAGCGGGAGTGCTTACAATGAGCAGTTCTTC; CDR3aa: CASSYSGSAYNEQFF
v_gene: TRBV29-1; j_gene: TRBJ2-7; d_gene: .; CDR3nt: TGCAGCGTTGATGCAGACATCCCCTACGAGCAGTACTTC; CDR3aa: CSVDADIPYEQYF
v_gene: TRBV4-2; j_gene: TRBJ2-2; d_gene: .; CDR3nt: TGTGCCAGCAGCCAAGATAAAAAGTCCCCAACGAACACCGGGGAGCTGTTTTTT; CDR3aa: CASSQDKKSPTNTGELFF
v_gene: TRBV6-5; j_gene: TRBJ1-2; d_gene: TRBD1; CDR3nt: TGTGCCAGCAGTTACTCGAGGACAGGGGTTGGCTACACCTTC; CDR3aa: CASSYSRTGVGYTF
v_gene: TRBV9; j_gene: TRBJ2-2; d_gene: TRBD1; CDR3nt: TGTGCCAGCAGCGAAGGGGGCGACGGGGAGCTGTTTTTT; CDR3aa: CASSEGGDGELFF
v_gene: TRBV7-2; j_gene: TRBJ2-1; d_gene: TRBD2; CDR3nt: TGTGCCAGCAGCTTAACAGCGGGAGGGCCCTATGAGCAGTTCTTC; CDR3aa: CASSLTAGGPYEQFF